This T cell receptor beta chain appears in the sequencing data of a study of Ad26.COV2.S vaccination and SARS-CoV-2 variants. Study-level information: The study gave Ad26.COV2.S intramuscularly, once or twice 56 days apart.

On this clone itself: Its antigen is not identified.

Germline V gene sequence: CDR1 MNHEY, CDR2 SVGAGI. The CDR3 extends over 15 amino acids. V lost 6 bases, J lost 5 bases, and 10 bases stayed unmatched. The study, taken as a whole, reports: Reported post-vaccination CD8+ and CD4+ T cell responses to spike showed substantial breadth.

The treatment denotes: 15 to 20 received Ad26.COV2.S at low or high dose, single or two shots; 5 received placebo; per-sample allocation not given. Samples analyzed were those drawn on day 63 after the first vaccine or placebo injection. Wuhan-strain spike was delivered by a replication-incompetent Ad26 vector. This table comes from immunoSEQ multiplex PCR, and its TCRdb copy is limited to in-frame clones, with some not included. The sample records about 480,000 clones, 87% being singletons. The gene calls are TRBV6-5 and TRBJ1-5; the match to TRBD1 covers 7 bases. The clonotype originates from a person between 18 and 65 years old who received the Ad26.COV2.S COVID-19 vaccine or a placebo. Sequenced here: peripheral blood, sampled in a trial of Ad26.COV2.S vaccine versus placebo. The CDR3 reads CASRINQGVDQPQHF. CDR3 coding DNA: TGTGCCAGCAGAATAAACCAGGGGGTGGATCAGCCCCAGCATTTT.